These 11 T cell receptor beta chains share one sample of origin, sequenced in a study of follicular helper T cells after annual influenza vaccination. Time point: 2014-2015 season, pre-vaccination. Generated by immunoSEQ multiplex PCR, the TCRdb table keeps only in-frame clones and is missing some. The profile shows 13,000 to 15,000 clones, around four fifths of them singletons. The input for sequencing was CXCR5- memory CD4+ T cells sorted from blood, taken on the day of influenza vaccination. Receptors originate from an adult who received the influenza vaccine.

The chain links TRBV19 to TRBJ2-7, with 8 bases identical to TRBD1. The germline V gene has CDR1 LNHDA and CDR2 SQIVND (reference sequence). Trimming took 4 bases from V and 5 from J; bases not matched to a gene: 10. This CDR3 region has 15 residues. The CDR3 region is CASSTQGAGSDEQYF. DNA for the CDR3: TGTGCCAGTAGTACTCAGGGGGCGGGTAGCGACGAGCAGTACTTC.

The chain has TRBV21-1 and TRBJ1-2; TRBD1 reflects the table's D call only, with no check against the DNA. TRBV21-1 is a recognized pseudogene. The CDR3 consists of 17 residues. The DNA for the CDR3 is TGTGCCAGCAGCGTCTTATCTCTAAGGGACAGGGAGGGAGGCTACACCTTC. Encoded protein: CASSVLSLRDREGGYTF.

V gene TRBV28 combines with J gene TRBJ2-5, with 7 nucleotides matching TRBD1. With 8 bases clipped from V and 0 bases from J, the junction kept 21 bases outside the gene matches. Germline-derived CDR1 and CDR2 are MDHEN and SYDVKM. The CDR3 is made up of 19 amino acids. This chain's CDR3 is CASPPGLRSRDSNQETQYF. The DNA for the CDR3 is TGTGCCAGCCCGCCTGGCCTTCGTTCCCGGGACAGTAACCAAGAGACCCAGTACTTC.

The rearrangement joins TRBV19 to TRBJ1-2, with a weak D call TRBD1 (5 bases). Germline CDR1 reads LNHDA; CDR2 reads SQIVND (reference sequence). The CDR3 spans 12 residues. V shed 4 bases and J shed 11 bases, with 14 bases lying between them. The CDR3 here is CASSTRDLEYTF. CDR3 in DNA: TGTGCCAGTAGTACCCGGGACCTTGAATACACCTTC.

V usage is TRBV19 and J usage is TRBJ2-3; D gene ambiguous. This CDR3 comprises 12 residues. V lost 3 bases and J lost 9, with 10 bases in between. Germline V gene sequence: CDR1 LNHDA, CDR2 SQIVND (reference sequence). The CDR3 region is CASSIADQTQYF. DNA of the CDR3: TGTGCCAGTAGTATCGCGGACCAGACGCAGTATTTT.

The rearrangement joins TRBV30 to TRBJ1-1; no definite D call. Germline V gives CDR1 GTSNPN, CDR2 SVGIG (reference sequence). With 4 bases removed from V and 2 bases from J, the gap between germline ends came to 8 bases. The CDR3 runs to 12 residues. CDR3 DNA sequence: TGTGCCTGGAATAGAGGCAACACTGAAGCTTTCTTT. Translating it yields CAWNRGNTEAFF.

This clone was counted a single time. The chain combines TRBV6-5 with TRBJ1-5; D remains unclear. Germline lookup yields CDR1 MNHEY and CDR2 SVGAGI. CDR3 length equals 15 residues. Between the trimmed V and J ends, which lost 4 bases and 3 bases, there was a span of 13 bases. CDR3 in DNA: TGTGCCAGCAGTTCCGGTACGGTCTTCAATCAGCCCCAGCATTTT. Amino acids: CASSSGTVFNQPQHF.

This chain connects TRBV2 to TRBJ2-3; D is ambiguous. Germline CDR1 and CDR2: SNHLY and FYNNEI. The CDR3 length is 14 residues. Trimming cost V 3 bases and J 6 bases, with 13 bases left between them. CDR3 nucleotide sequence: TGTGCCAGCAGTGAGTTTACACTCTCGGATACGCAGTATTTT. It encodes CASSEFTLSDTQYF.

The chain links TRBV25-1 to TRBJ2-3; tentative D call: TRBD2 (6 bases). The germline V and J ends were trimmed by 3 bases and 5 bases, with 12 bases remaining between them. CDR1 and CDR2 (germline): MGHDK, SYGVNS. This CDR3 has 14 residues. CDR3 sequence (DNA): TGTGCCAGCAGTGAGGCGGGGCGGAAAGATACGCAGTATTTT. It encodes CASSEAGRKDTQYF. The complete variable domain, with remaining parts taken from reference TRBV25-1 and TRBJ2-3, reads EADIYQTPRYLVIGTGKKITLECSQTMGHDKMYWYQQDPGMELHLIHYSYGVNSTEKGDLSSESTVSRIRTEHFPLTLESARPSHTSQYLCASSEAGRKDTQYFGPGTRLTVL.

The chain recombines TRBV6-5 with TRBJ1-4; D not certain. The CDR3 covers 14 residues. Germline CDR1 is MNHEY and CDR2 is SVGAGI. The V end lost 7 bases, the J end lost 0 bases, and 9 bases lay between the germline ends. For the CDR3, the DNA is TGTGCCAGCATGTCGCTTGCAACTAATGAAAAACTGTTTTTT. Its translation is CASMSLATNEKLFF.

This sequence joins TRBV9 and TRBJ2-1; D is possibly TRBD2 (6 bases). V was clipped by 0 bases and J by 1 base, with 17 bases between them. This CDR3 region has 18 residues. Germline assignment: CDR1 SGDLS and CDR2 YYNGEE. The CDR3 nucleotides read TGTGCCAGCAGCGTAGAGGGGTTGGAGGGGAGATCCTACAATGAGCAGTTCTTC. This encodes CASSVEGLEGRSYNEQFF.